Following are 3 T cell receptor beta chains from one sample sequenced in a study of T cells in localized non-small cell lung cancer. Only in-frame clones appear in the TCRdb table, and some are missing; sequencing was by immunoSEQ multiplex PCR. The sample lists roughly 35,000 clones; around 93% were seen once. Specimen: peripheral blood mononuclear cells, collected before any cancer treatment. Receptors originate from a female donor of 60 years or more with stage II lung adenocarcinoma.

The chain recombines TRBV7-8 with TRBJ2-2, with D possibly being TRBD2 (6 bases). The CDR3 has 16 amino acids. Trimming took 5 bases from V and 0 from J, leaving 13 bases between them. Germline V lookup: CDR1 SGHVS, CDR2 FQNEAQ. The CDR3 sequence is CASSRGTQPNTGELFF. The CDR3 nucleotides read TGTGCCAGCAGCCGCGGGACTCAACCGAACACCGGGGAGCTGTTTTTT.

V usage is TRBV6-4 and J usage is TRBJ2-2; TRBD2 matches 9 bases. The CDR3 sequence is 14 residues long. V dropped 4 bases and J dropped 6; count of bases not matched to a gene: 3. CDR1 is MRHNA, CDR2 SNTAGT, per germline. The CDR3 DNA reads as TGTGCCAGCAGTGGGACTAGCGCCCCCGGGGAGCTGTTTTTT. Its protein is CASSGTSAPGELFF.

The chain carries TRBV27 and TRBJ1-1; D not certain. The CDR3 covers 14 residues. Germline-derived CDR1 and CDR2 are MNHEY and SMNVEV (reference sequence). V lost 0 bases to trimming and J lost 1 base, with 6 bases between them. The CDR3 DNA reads TGTGCCAGCAGTTTATCGAGGCAGAACACTGAAGCTTTCTTT. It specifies CASSLSRQNTEAFF.